A selection of T cell receptor beta chains follows, all from one sample in a study of CD8 T cells in ankylosing spondylitis. From the 5' RACE reads, TCRdb called clonotypes with MiXCR, one entry per CDR3 protein. The data show some 240,000 distinct CDR3 sequences, about 9.1% seen once. The sequenced sample was blood, either unsorted or a sorted T cell fraction (not recorded which). The receptors were sampled from a male donor with ankylosing spondylitis or in good health (not recorded which). CDR3s leave out the opening cysteine and the closing phenylalanine or tryptophan. D genes are given only for firm matches. The size entry is marked missing in some rows and otherwise reads once, few, many or a size class.

abundance	d_gene	v_gene	j_gene	CDR3aa
many	NA	TRBV5-1	TRBJ1-1	ASSLGNGGYTEAF
NA	NA	TRBV7-9	TRBJ2-4	ASSLRGKNIQY
many	NA	TRBV27	TRBJ2-7	ASSPGRSYEQY
many	TRBD1	TRBV2	TRBJ2-2	ASNGQGDTGELF
many	TRBD2	TRBV6-5	TRBJ2-1	ASSYSGGPSFYNEQF
few	TRBD1	TRBV18	TRBJ1-1	ASSPASRGTGGPNTEAF
many	NA	TRBV20-1	TRBJ2-1	SASLENLDEQF
NA	NA	TRBV5-6	TRBJ2-1	ASSPRDLKYNEQF
many	TRBD1	TRBV19	TRBJ1-4	ASSTDRGTNEKLF
many	NA	TRBV7-2	TRBJ2-5	ASSFGERETQY
many	NA	TRBV19	TRBJ2-5	ASSISGVEETQY
many	TRBD2	TRBV10-3	TRBJ2-1	AISVWASGEGEQF
many	NA	TRBV27	TRBJ2-4	ASSLSAREYIQY
few	NA	TRBV30	TRBJ2-7	AWSRGSSYEQY
many	TRBD2	TRBV20-1	TRBJ2-3	SARGENGIDTQY
NA	NA	TRBV7-9	TRBJ1-6	ASSPNSPLH
many	NA	TRBV5-1	TRBJ2-5	ASSLPPPRPETQY